This T cell receptor beta chain was recorded in a study of shared clonotypes between healthy human individuals (TCRdb year 2020). Turning to the overall study: The cohort comprised a couple of women and three men aged 18 to 49 years. Per donor, three plates each were used for CD4 naive and CD4 memory, two for CD8 naive, and one for CD8 memory. To estimate repertoire size and how much clonotypes are shared between individuals, the study performed deep sequencing of blood TCR repertoires from a few healthy adults. To increase sequencing depth and limit assay-specific biases, different laboratories used diverse techniques to prepare libraries and sequence TCR repertoires. Leukapheresis yielded between about 0.85 and 10 billion PBMCs per donor. The investigation overall reported the following: Rarefaction of sorted-subset datasets indicated incomplete sequencing despite the large sequencing depth. About 5% of naive CD4, around 4% of naive CD8, roughly 2.5% of memory CD4, and 0.35% to 0.4% of memory CD8 clonotypes were shared across four donors. The genetic and exposure-history diversity represented was limited by the small number of donors. Higher generation probabilities were observed for clonotypes shared by all four sorted-subset donors than for non-shared clonotypes. Naive subsets generally had larger estimated clonotype richness than memory subsets did. Pairwise subsampling indicated that sequencing depth was expected to affect the degree of clonotype sharing among donors. Sampling was restricted to blood, and TCR repertoires in tissues likely differ from the TCR repertoires found in blood.

CDR1 and CDR2 are read off the germline V gene as SGHDT and YYEEEE. V drops 0 bases and J drops 2 bases, leaving 9 bases in between. Spanning cysteine to phenylalanine, the CDR3 consists of 14 amino acids. CDR3 DNA only is kept here, 42 bases in frame from base 1. TCR CDR3 regions were amplified from genomic DNA by multiplex PCR using the deep immunoSEQ assay. Extracted genomic DNA from each cell subset was spread evenly across all wells of several immunoSEQ 96-well plates, with each plate serving as a replicate. For sorted subsets, 150 to 250 ng of genomic DNA, equivalent to 25,000 to 35,000 T cell genomes, went into each replicate PCR. The purified libraries were quantified using a Qubit 3.0 fluorometer, sized with a Bioanalyzer 2100, and then quantified again using the KAPA Library Quantification kit. Every immunoSEQ 96-well plate was sequenced on a separate single-read 150-cycle Illumina NextSeq 550 flow cell. The authors processed their data as follows. Because the immunoSEQ output included only junctional sequences and no quality scores, the filtering could not be the same as the filtering used for full-length reads. To assign V/J genes and CDR3, sequences were annotated using PyIR, a Python wrapper for IgBLAST v1.9, with IMGT germline references. Any read was removed if the V/J assignment was weak (E-value above 1e-6), the CDR3 was missing, or the read contained stop codons, out-of-frame junctions, or ambiguous translated residues. A V3J clonotype was defined by an identical inferred V gene, J gene, and CDR3 amino acid sequence. To compute the percentage overlap between repertoires, the number of shared unique clonotypes was divided by the size of the smaller repertoire. Three approaches were used to assess repertoire richness: RTK rarefaction, the Chao1 estimator, and Recon v2.1 estimates of unobserved clonotypes. OLGA was used to compute generation probabilities for all TCRbeta clonotypes that the gDNA method yielded from a handful of donors. TCRdb obtained this table from immuneACCESS and retained in-frame rearrangements with V and J assigned. These tables miss some clones; where compared with another copy, unresolved V genes account for less than half of the shortfall, and the remainder is unexplained. Clone size and the V and J calls come from that table; the DNA yielded D and trimming. The sample contains roughly 1 million clones, 65% to 80% of them found a single time. Approximately 1.3% of the sample rests with the top ten.

Healthy HIV-negative adults with no recently reported acute infections or vaccinations were included as donors. Every donor was a Caucasian adult living in Nashville, Tennessee, USA. CD4+ T cells were enriched by magnetic negative selection; naive cells were then positively selected on CD45RA, and the negative fraction formed the memory subset. Blood was obtained by leukapheresis, after which PBMCs were separated by Ficoll-Histopaque density gradient centrifugation and cryopreserved in liquid nitrogen vapor phase. Analytical flow cytometry was used to check the purity and quantity of each magnetically sorted T cell population. Genomic DNA was isolated from every sorted fraction and measured by UV absorbance on a Nanodrop 2000c. Remarks on this clone: What antigen it recognizes has not been identified. The record has no base qualities; no much larger clone is one base away.

The material sequenced was memory CD4+ T cells sorted from blood. Reading the label with the study, this specimen's cell subset or site is: CD45RA-negative fraction. In this chain, TRBV5-6 is recombined with TRBJ2-7, and TRBD1 may be the D gene, going by 5 matching bases. The clonotype was recovered from a man in his late teens or twenties in good health. The nucleotide sequence reads TGTGCCAGCAGCTTGGGACAGCCGACCTACGAGCAGTACTTC. Translation gives CASSLGQPTYEQYF.